This is a list of T cell receptor beta chains from one sample in a study of blood T cell repertoires in COVID-19. Some clones are missing from TCRdb's copy, which holds only in-frame ones; the method was immunoSEQ multiplex PCR. This table holds roughly 250,000 clones, roughly 80% found once. Sequenced: peripheral blood. The receptors shown here come from a woman in her seventies with acute or convalescent COVID-19. CDR3s include the opening cysteine and the closing phenylalanine or tryptophan. A D gene is named only where the DNA matches it firmly. Clone size appears in some rows only: once, few, many, or a class for an expanded clone.

>TRBD1|TRBV6-9|TRBJ2-2|few
TGTGCCAGCAGTCCTCCGACAGGGAAGGCGAACACCGGGGAGCTGTTTTTT
CASSPPTGKANTGELFF
>TRBD1|TRBV4-1|TRBJ1-4|.
TGCGCCAGCTCATTCGGACGCGGGACAGAAAATGAAAAACTGTTTTTT
CASSFGRGTENEKLFF
>.|TRBV6-5|TRBJ1-1|once
TGTGCCAGCAGTTACTCGATAGCGCGGACTGAAGCTTTCTTT
CASSYSIARTEAFF
>.|TRBV5-4|TRBJ1-4|.
TGTGCCAGCAGCGCCGAGTTCGAAAAACTGTTTTTT
CASSAEFEKLFF
>.|TRBV28|TRBJ1-2|.
TGTGCCAGCAGTTTAGGGCAGATTTATAACTATGGCTACACCTTC
CASSLGQIYNYGYTF
>.|TRBV7-2|TRBJ1-6|many
TGTGCCAGCAGCTTTAGCGGGTCGGGGGCAGGTTCACCCCTCCACTTT
CASSFSGSGAGSPLHF
>.|TRBV10-3|TRBJ2-5|.
TGTGCCATCAGCGACTCAATTACAACCCAGTACTTC
CAISDSITTQYF
>TRBD2|TRBV9|TRBJ2-1|.
TGTGCCAGCAGCGCGGACGGGGGGTCCTACAATGAGCAGTTCTTC
CASSADGGSYNEQFF
>TRBD1|TRBV5-1|TRBJ2-3|.
TGCGCCACCTCCCGGGACAGGGGGACAGATACGCAGTATTTT
CATSRDRGTDTQYF
>TRBD1|TRBV6-2/TRBV6-3|TRBJ1-2|.
TGTGCCAGCAGTTACCCCCGCACGACAGGGATCTATGGCTACACCTTC
CASSYPRTTGIYGYTF
>.|TRBV7-9|TRBJ2-3|.
TGTGCCAGCAGCTCCCGTGGGCCAGATACGCAGTATTTT
CASSSRGPDTQYF
>TRBD1|TRBV3-1/TRBV3-2|TRBJ2-2|few
TGTGCCAGCAGCCATTCGTGGCGGACAGGGGATACCGGGGAGCTGTTTTTT
CASSHSWRTGDTGELFF
>.|TRBV19|TRBJ1-2|.
TGTGCCACCTTTACAGTCTATGGCTACACCTTC
CATFTVYGYTF
>.|TRBV19|TRBJ1-6|.
TGTGCCAGTAGTATAGTGGGCCAAAATTCACCCCTCCACTTT
CASSIVGQNSPLHF
>TRBD1|TRBV9|TRBJ1-2|.
TGTGCCAGCAGCACTGGACAGGGGGGAGTCTATGGCTACACCTTC
CASSTGQGGVYGYTF
>.|TRBV6-2/TRBV6-3|TRBJ1-1|.
TGTGCCAGCAGTTACGGGAGGGGAGGGGTCACTGAAGCTTTCTTT
CASSYGRGGVTEAFF
>TRBD1|TRBV28|TRBJ2-6|many
TGTGCCAGCAGTGGGACAGCTTACTCTGGGGCCAACGTCCTGACTTTC
CASSGTAYSGANVLTF
>.|TRBV5-1|TRBJ1-4|few
TGCGCCAGCAGCTCGACAGAAGCAACTAATGAAAAACTGTTTTTT
CASSSTEATNEKLFF
>.|TRBV28|TRBJ1-1|.
TGTGCCAGCAGTTCTGGGGGGGAAGACACTGAAGCTTTCTTT
CASSSGGEDTEAFF
>.|TRBV19|TRBJ2-6|.
TGTGCCAGTAGCACAGGGAACTCTGGGGCCAACGTCCTGACTTTC
CASSTGNSGANVLTF
>TRBD1|TRBV5-4|TRBJ2-5|once
TGTGCCAGCAGCTCCGGGACAGGGGGGCTTGGGAGTGGGACGGAGACCCAGTACTTC
CASSSGTGGLGSGTETQYF
>TRBD1|TRBV24-1|TRBJ2-7|.
TGTGCCACCAGTGTAACCCACGGGACAGGGTCCACCTACGAGCAGTACTTC
CATSVTHGTGSTYEQYF
>TRBD2|TRBV6-5|TRBJ2-3|.
TGTGCCAGCAGTTACTCAGCGGGGGGGCCATCAGATACGCAGTATTTT
CASSYSAGGPSDTQYF
>.|TRBV19|TRBJ1-2|.
TGTGCCAGTAGTATAAGTGGCGACAGTCCACGTTACTATGGCTACACCTTC
CASSISGDSPRYYGYTF
>.|TRBV5-1|TRBJ2-2|once
TGCGCCAGCAGCTTGTCCCGGGTAACGGTCGGGGAGCTGTTTTTT
CASSLSRVTVGELFF
>TRBD2|TRBV7-6|TRBJ2-5|.
TGTGCCAGCAGCTTAAACAGCGGGGGGGAAGAGACCCAGTACTTC
CASSLNSGGEETQYF
>.|TRBV2|TRBJ1-4|.
TGTGCCAGCAGTGAACAGGGAACGACTAATGAAAAACTGTTTTTT
CASSEQGTTNEKLFF
>.|TRBV19|TRBJ2-5|.
TGTGCCAGTAGTATGACCCGGGATCAGTGGGAGACCCAGTACTTC
CASSMTRDQWETQYF
>TRBD1|TRBV6-1|TRBJ1-6|.
TGTGCCAGCAGTGAAGCATTGCAGGGGGGTTCCTATAATTCACCCCTCCACTTT
CASSEALQGGSYNSPLHF
>.|TRBV7-9|TRBJ2-3|.
TGTGCCAGCAGCTTCGGTGGGGGGGCTCTAGTCACAGATACGCAGTATTTT
CASSFGGGALVTDTQYF
>.|TRBV12-3/TRBV12-4|TRBJ2-7|.
TGTGCCAGCAGTTTAACTGGTTCCTACGAGCAGTACTTC
CASSLTGSYEQYF
>.|TRBV7-2|TRBJ2-1|.
TGTGCCAGCAGCGTAGATAACAATGAGCAGTTCTTC
CASSVDNNEQFF
>TRBD1|TRBV19|TRBJ2-7|.
TGTGCCAGAACCCGGGACAGGCCCTACGAGCAGTACTTC
CARTRDRPYEQYF
>.|TRBV19|TRBJ1-1|.
TGTGCCAGTACCTCGCGGCAGGGGCCCATGAACACTGAAGCTTTCTTT
CASTSRQGPMNTEAFF
>TRBD2|TRBV28|TRBJ2-2|.
TGTGCCAGCAGTCCTCCGGGACTAGCGAAGGCCGGGGAGCTGTTTTTT
CASSPPGLAKAGELFF
>.|TRBV7-9|TRBJ1-1|.
TGTGCCAGCACCAACAGGGTCCTCGACTCTGAAGCTTTCTTT
CASTNRVLDSEAFF
>TRBD1|TRBV19|TRBJ2-2|few
TGTGCCAGCGACAGGGAAACCGGGGAGCTGTTTTTT
CASDRETGELFF
>TRBD2|TRBV4-1|TRBJ2-5|.
TGCGCCAGCAGCCAGGATGGAGCGGGGGGGCGAGGGACCCAGTACTTC
CASSQDGAGGRGTQYF
>.|TRBV4-1|TRBJ1-2|.
TGCGCCAGCAGCCAGGGACACGGGTACGGCTACACCTTC
CASSQGHGYGYTF
>.|TRBV3-1/TRBV3-2|TRBJ2-1|.
TGTGCCAGCAGCCAAGGGTGGGGCCTTAACAATGAGCAGTTCTTC
CASSQGWGLNNEQFF
>TRBD1|TRBV4-1|TRBJ1-1|few
TGCGCCAGCAGCCGGGACAGATCGCCTACAGGAACTGAAGCTTTCTTT
CASSRDRSPTGTEAFF